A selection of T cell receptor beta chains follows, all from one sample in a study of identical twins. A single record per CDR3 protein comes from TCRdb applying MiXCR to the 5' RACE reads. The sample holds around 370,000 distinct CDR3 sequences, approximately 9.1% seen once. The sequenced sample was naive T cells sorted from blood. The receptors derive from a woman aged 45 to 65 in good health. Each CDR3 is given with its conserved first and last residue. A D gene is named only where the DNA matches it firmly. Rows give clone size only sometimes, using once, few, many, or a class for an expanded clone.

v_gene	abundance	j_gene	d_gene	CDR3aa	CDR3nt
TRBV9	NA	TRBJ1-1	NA	CASSVAGTEEGTEAFF	TGTGCCAGCAGCGTAGCTGGTACGGAAGAGGGCACTGAAGCTTTCTTT
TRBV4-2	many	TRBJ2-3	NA	CASSQERMAGGTDTQYF	TGTGCCAGCAGCCAAGAAAGGATGGCAGGGGGCACAGATACGCAGTATTTT
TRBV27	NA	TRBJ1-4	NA	CASSLFANTNEKLFF	TGTGCCAGCAGTTTATTTGCCAATACTAATGAAAAACTGTTTTTT
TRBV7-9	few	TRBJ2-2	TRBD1	CASSRTGMVAGELFF	TGTGCCAGCAGCAGGACAGGGATGGTTGCCGGGGAGCTGTTTTTT
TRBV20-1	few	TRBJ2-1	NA	CSARDRRRGFEQFF	TGCAGTGCTAGAGATAGGAGGCGAGGGTTTGAGCAGTTCTTC
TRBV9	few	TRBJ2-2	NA	CASSVEAAGPGELFF	TGTGCCAGCAGCGTAGAAGCCGCAGGCCCCGGGGAGCTGTTTTTT
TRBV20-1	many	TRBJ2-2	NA	CSAEHHGELFF	TGCAGTGCTGAACATCACGGGGAGCTGTTTTTT
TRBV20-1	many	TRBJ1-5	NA	CSARELGGGQPQHF	TGCAGTGCTAGAGAGTTGGGAGGAGGCCAGCCCCAGCATTTT
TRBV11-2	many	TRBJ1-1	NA	CASSLDRAVYTEAFF	TGTGCCAGCAGCTTAGATAGGGCAGTATACACTGAAGCTTTCTTT
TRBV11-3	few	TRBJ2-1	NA	CASSRRASEQFF	TGTGCCAGCAGTCGCCGGGCATCTGAGCAGTTCTTC
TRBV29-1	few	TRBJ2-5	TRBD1	CSVEGQGETQYF	TGCAGCGTTGAGGGACAGGGTGAGACCCAGTACTTC
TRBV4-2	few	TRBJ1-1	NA	CASSQETGSTEAFF	TGTGCCAGCAGCCAAGAAACGGGGAGCACTGAAGCTTTCTTT
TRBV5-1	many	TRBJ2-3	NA	CASSLARSGGTDTQYF	TGCGCCAGCAGCTTGGCCAGGTCAGGTGGCACAGATACGCAGTATTTT
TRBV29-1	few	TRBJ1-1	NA	CSVARVNTEAFF	TGCAGCGTTGCCAGGGTGAACACTGAAGCTTTCTTT
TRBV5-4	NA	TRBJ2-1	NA	CASSSAVSSYNEQFF	TGTGCCAGCAGCTCAGCGGTCAGCTCCTACAATGAGCAGTTCTTC
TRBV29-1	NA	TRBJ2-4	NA	CSVGSADIQYF	TGCAGCGTTGGGTCTGCAGACATTCAGTACTTC
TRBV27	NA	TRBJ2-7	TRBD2	CASNSSGTSGSSCEQYF	TGTGCCAGCAATAGTTCCGGGACTAGCGGGAGTAGTTGCGAGCAGTACTTC
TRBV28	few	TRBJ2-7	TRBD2	CASSFLLAGGPLYEQYF	TGTGCCAGCAGTTTTCTCCTAGCGGGAGGGCCTCTCTACGAGCAGTACTTC
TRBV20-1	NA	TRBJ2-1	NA	CSAGRGIEQFF	TGCAGTGCGGGACGTGGGATTGAGCAGTTCTTC
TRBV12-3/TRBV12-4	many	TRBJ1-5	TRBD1	CASSSGQGRHQPQHF	TGTGCCAGCAGCTCGGGACAGGGGAGGCATCAGCCCCAGCATTTT
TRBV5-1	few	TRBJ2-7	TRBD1	CASSLTGTGPNEQYF	TGCGCCAGCAGCCTAACCGGGACAGGGCCAAACGAGCAGTACTTC
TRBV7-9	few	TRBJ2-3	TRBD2	CASSHRSPSLAGADTQYF	TGTGCCAGCAGCCATCGCAGCCCGTCACTAGCGGGAGCAGATACGCAGTATTTT
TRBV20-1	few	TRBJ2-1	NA	CSAKVFSFEQFF	TGCAGTGCTAAAGTGTTCTCCTTTGAGCAGTTCTTC
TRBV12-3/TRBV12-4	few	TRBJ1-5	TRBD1	CASSFNAGGQPQHF	TGTGCCAGCAGTTTCAACGCAGGGGGGCAGCCCCAGCATTTT
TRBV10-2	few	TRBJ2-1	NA	CASSESRGGLGGYNEQFF	TGCGCCAGCAGTGAATCTCGGGGAGGGTTAGGGGGCTACAATGAGCAGTTCTTC
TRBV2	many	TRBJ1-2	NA	CASSEYATRYTF	TGTGCCAGCAGTGAATATGCCACCCGCTACACCTTC
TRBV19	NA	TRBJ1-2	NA	CASSFTANYGYTF	TGTGCCAGTAGTTTCACAGCTAACTATGGCTACACCTTC
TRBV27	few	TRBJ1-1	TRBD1	CASSHGTGANTEAFF	TGTGCCAGCAGTCACGGGACAGGCGCGAACACTGAAGCTTTCTTT
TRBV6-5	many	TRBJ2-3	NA	CASSYSRGQAVDTQYF	TGTGCCAGCAGTTACTCGCGCGGTCAGGCAGTGGATACGCAGTATTTT
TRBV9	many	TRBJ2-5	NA	CASSLGFQETQYF	TGTGCCAGCAGCTTGGGATTTCAAGAGACCCAGTACTTC
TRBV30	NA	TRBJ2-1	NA	CAWSLAEFYNEQFF	TGTGCCTGGAGTTTAGCGGAATTCTACAATGAGCAGTTCTTC
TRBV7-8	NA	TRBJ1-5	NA	CASSYRRSNQPQHF	TGTGCCAGCAGCTACCGACGGAGCAATCAGCCCCAGCATTTT
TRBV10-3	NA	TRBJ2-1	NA	CAISESTLGGEQFF	TGTGCCATCAGTGAGTCGACTCTAGGGGGTGAGCAGTTCTTC
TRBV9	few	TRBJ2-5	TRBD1	CASSVGQGAQTQETQYF	TGTGCCAGCAGCGTTGGCCAGGGGGCACAAACTCAAGAGACCCAGTACTTC
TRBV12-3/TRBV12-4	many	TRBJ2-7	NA	CASSRTSSLEQYF	TGTGCCAGCAGTAGGACCTCGTCACTCGAGCAGTACTTC
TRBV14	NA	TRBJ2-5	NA	CASSQLWGRTETQYF	TGTGCCAGCAGCCAATTGTGGGGCAGGACGGAGACCCAGTACTTC
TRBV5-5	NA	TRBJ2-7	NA	CASSYRDNSYEQYF	TGTGCCAGCAGCTACCGGGACAACTCCTACGAGCAGTACTTC
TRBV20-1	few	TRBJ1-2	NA	CSASPEGAPSYTF	TGCAGTGCTAGTCCAGAAGGGGCTCCAAGCTACACCTTC
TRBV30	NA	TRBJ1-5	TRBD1	CAWSTLQGFGQPQHF	TGTGCCTGGAGCACCCTACAGGGGTTCGGGCAGCCCCAGCATTTT
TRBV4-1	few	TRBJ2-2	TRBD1	CASRQLTLQGAILTGELFF	TGCGCCAGCAGACAACTGACCCTACAGGGGGCGATTCTCACCGGGGAGCTGTTTTTT
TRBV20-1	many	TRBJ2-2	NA	CSARAWTVGTGELFF	TGCAGTGCTAGAGCCTGGACAGTTGGGACCGGGGAGCTGTTTTTT
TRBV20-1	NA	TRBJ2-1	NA	CSARPQGRYNEQFF	TGCAGTGCTAGACCCCAGGGACGTTACAATGAGCAGTTCTTC
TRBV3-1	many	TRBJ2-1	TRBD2	CASSQGSSGFYNEQFF	TGTGCCAGCAGCCAAGGGTCTAGCGGATTCTACAATGAGCAGTTCTTC